This T cell receptor (beta chain) was retrieved from a study of technical replicates of blood from several donors. Some clones are missing from TCRdb's copy, which holds only in-frame ones; the method was immunoSEQ multiplex PCR. This sample carries almost 85,000 clones, almost 98% of them seen once, and the ten largest clones take less than 0.2%. This CDR3 region has 13 residues. In germline, CDR1 is MGHDK, CDR2 SYGVNS. Losses at the gene ends were 5 bases for V and 5 bases for J; bases not matched to a gene: 5. The J gene is TRBJ2-5, the V gene TRBV25-1; 7 bases align to TRBD1. Input material: T cells isolated from PBMCs. The sequence derives from a human donor in good health. The CDR3 DNA sequence: TGTGCCAGCAGTCAAGGGGGCGTGGAGACCCAGTACTTC. This encodes CASSQGGVETQYF.